Listed below are T cell receptor beta chains from one sample, sequenced in a study of beta chain features in type 1 diabetes. The assay was immunoSEQ multiplex PCR, and TCRdb's table has in-frame clones only and misses some. The data hold fewer than 350,000 clones, with about 15% observed a single time. Sequenced: naive CD4+ T cells from blood. The receptors here all came from a man in his late teens or twenties with type 1 diabetes. CDR3s include the opening cysteine and the closing phenylalanine or tryptophan. The D gene is left open where the match is weak. Where a row states a size, it is once, few, many or the class of an expanded clone; other rows omit it.

v_call: TRBV7-2; d_call: -; clone_size: -; j_call: TRBJ1-1; cdr3_aa: CASRVTGINTEAFF; cdr3_nt: TGTGCCAGCAGGGTAACAGGGATTAACACTGAAGCTTTCTTT
v_call: TRBV5-1; d_call: -; clone_size: few; j_call: TRBJ1-1; cdr3_aa: CASSGEGTPNTEAFF; cdr3_nt: TGCGCCAGCAGCGGGGAAGGGACACCGAACACTGAAGCTTTCTTT
v_call: TRBV29-1; d_call: -; clone_size: few; j_call: TRBJ2-3; cdr3_aa: CSNIRGDTQYF; cdr3_nt: TGCAGCAATATTAGGGGGGATACGCAGTATTTT
v_call: TRBV11-2; d_call: TRBD1; clone_size: few; j_call: TRBJ2-7; cdr3_aa: CASSSLTGNNEQYF; cdr3_nt: TGTGCCAGCAGCTCCTTGACAGGGAACAACGAGCAGTACTTC
v_call: TRBV15; d_call: -; clone_size: few; j_call: TRBJ2-7; cdr3_aa: CATSRDPGRYEQYF; cdr3_nt: TGTGCCACCAGCAGAGATCCTGGCAGATACGAGCAGTACTTC
v_call: TRBV19; d_call: -; clone_size: -; j_call: TRBJ2-7; cdr3_aa: CASSLQAASSSYEQYF; cdr3_nt: TGTGCCAGTAGTTTACAGGCGGCATCGAGCTCCTACGAGCAGTACTTC
v_call: TRBV27; d_call: TRBD1; clone_size: -; j_call: TRBJ1-1; cdr3_aa: CASSGGSNTEAFF; cdr3_nt: TGTGCCAGCTCAGGGGGATCGAACACTGAAGCTTTCTTT
v_call: TRBV28; d_call: -; clone_size: few; j_call: TRBJ2-1; cdr3_aa: CASSLSVWRGRNNEQFF; cdr3_nt: TGTGCCAGCAGTTTATCCGTCTGGCGGGGAAGGAACAATGAGCAGTTCTTC
v_call: TRBV7-2; d_call: TRBD1; clone_size: few; j_call: TRBJ2-1; cdr3_aa: CASSLALQGRNEQFF; cdr3_nt: TGTGCCAGCAGCTTAGCTTTACAGGGGCGGAATGAGCAGTTCTTC
v_call: TRBV18; d_call: -; clone_size: few; j_call: TRBJ1-2; cdr3_aa: CASSPQGGHGYTF; cdr3_nt: TGTGCCAGCTCACCCCAAGGGGGTCATGGCTACACCTTC
v_call: TRBV11-2; d_call: -; clone_size: few; j_call: TRBJ2-7; cdr3_aa: CASSLERGAYEQYF; cdr3_nt: TGTGCCAGCAGCTTAGAACGCGGAGCCTACGAGCAGTACTTC